Shown below are 10 T cell receptor beta chains from a single sample sequenced in a study of OX40 agonist ivuxolimab in advanced cancers. Clones were read by immunoSEQ multiplex PCR, and TCRdb kept only the in-frame ones, dropping some. This sample yields roughly 54,000 clones, of which 84% are seen a single time; 1.2% belongs to the top ten. The input for sequencing was CD4+ or CD8+ T cells sorted from blood, taken in a trial of the OX40 agonist ivuxolimab. These receptor sequences come from an adult with an advanced solid tumor such as melanoma, head and neck, liver or kidney cancer.

The rearrangement joins TRBV11-2 to TRBJ2-7; 8 bases line up with TRBD1. This CDR3 region has 17 residues. From germline, CDR1 is SGHAT and CDR2 FQNNGV. Germline trimming cut 0 bases from V and 4 bases from J; bases unmatched to any gene: 11. The CDR3 nucleotides are TGTGCCAGCAGCTTAGATTTATGGGGACAGGAGAGTTACGAGCAGTACTTC. Its translation: CASSLDLWGQESYEQYF.

The gene calls are TRBV11-3 and TRBJ2-1; 13 bases map to TRBD2. The V segment lost 1 base and the J segment 5 bases; nucleotides outside the gene matches: 2. This CDR3 has 16 residues. From germline, CDR1 is SGHNT and CDR2 YENEEA. CDR3 loop: CASSLGTSGGNNEQFF. CDR3 DNA: TGTGCCAGCAGCTTAGGGACTAGCGGGGGAAACAATGAGCAGTTCTTC.

V is TRBV6-5 and J is TRBJ2-1; 10 bases are a match to TRBD1. Trimming removed 2 bases from V and 4 bases from J; junction bases left unmatched: 5. The germline V gene encodes CDR1 MNHEY and CDR2 SVGAGI. The CDR3 covers 16 residues. CDR3 region: CASSYRTGGSYNEQFF. The CDR3 DNA reads as TGTGCCAGCAGTTACCGGACAGGGGGATCTTACAATGAGCAGTTCTTC.

This chain joins TRBV2 and TRBJ1-1; no definite D call. This CDR3 region has 12 residues. Trimming removed 7 bases at V and 1 base at J, with 7 bases between. Germline V lookup: CDR1 SNHLY, CDR2 FYNNEI. CDR3 sequence reads: CASTKENTEAFF. In nucleotides, the CDR3 is TGTGCCAGCACCAAGGAGAACACTGAAGCTTTCTTT.

V is TRBV11-3 and J is TRBJ1-6; 8 bases align to TRBD1. Germline V lookup: CDR1 SGHNT, CDR2 YENEEA. The CDR3 consists of 14 residues. Trimming took 4 bases from V and 5 from J; bases not matched to a gene: 1. CDR3: CASSSTGDNSPLHF. The CDR3 DNA follows: TGTGCCAGCAGCTCGACAGGGGATAATTCACCCCTCCACTTT.

The CDR3 sequence is CASSSSAGDADTQYF. The CDR3 coding sequence is TGTGCCAGCTCATCCTCAGCGGGAGACGCAGATACGCAGTATTTT. The chain uses TRBV18 and TRBJ2-3; TRBD2 agrees at 8 bases. V lost 5 bases, J lost 4 bases, and 8 bases stayed unmatched. There are 15 residues in the CDR3. CDR1 KGHSH and CDR2 LQKENI come from the germline V gene.

The rearrangement joins TRBV29-1 to TRBJ2-2; 7 positions agree with TRBD1. The germline V gene has CDR1 SQVTM and CDR2 ANQGSEA. J lost 7 bases, V lost 6 bases, and 11 bases had no gene match. This CDR3 is 14 amino acids long. The CDR3 here is CSVGRQGGGGELFF. CDR3 nucleotides: TGCAGCGTCGGTAGACAGGGCGGCGGCGGGGAGCTGTTTTTT.

This rearrangement joins TRBV6-6 to TRBJ1-5; no firm D call. Germline V gene sequence: CDR1 MNHNY, CDR2 SVGAGI (reference sequence). This CDR3 contains 13 residues. V was clipped by 0 bases and J by 6 bases, with 6 bases between them. The CDR3 reads CASSYSDGQPQHF. DNA for the CDR3: TGTGCCAGCAGTTACTCGGACGGTCAGCCCCAGCATTTT.

The V gene is TRBV28, the J gene TRBJ2-3; 8 nucleotides line up with TRBD2. Trimming at V came to 8 bases and at J to 3 bases, leaving 7 bases not matched to a gene. This CDR3 comprises 14 residues. Germline-derived CDR1 and CDR2 are MDHEN and SYDVKM. The CDR3 nucleotides are TGTGCCAGCCGAACCGGGGGGGGGACAGATACGCAGTATTTT. This encodes CASRTGGGTDTQYF.

This clone was seen a few times. The chain has TRBV5-6 and TRBJ1-1; possible D gene TRBD1, 6 bases. Trimming took 4 bases from V and 8 from J, leaving 18 bases between them. CDR3 length: 14 residues. Looked up from germline, CDR1 is SGHDT and CDR2 is YYEEEE. This CDR3 is CASSPLGGLIEAFF. As DNA, the CDR3 is TGTGCCAGCAGCCCCTTGGGGGGGCTAATAGAAGCTTTCTTT.